These 16 T cell receptor beta chains were all obtained from the same sample, sequenced in a study of CD8 T cells in Susac syndrome (dated by TCRdb to about 2019). Library method: the immunoSEQ multiplex PCR assay. RNA was extracted using the RNeasy kit, and roughly 0.45 to 1 microgram was reverse transcribed with random hexamers. Clones were called with MiXCR by TCRdb after fastp trimmed the public reads at Q25, and only in-frame beta chains were retained. Identical CDR3 proteins give one entry, which carries the most common genes and DNA. The sample profile shows 100,000 or so distinct CDR3 sequences; roughly 94% of them were found once. The ten largest clonotypes hold 0.3% of the sample. The sequencing sample was made of CD4+ T cells from PBMCs. Receptors originate from a human donor with Susac syndrome.

This chain joins TRBV7-9 and TRBJ1-1; D is unresolved. The CDR3 runs to 14 residues. V lost 5 bases, J lost 3 bases, and 13 bases lay in between. Germline CDR1 SEHNR, CDR2 FQNEAQ (reference sequence). The CDR3 region has the DNA TGTGCCAGCAGCCCGAAAATAAGGGACACTGAAGCTTTCTTT. As protein: CASSPKIRDTEAFF. Full variable domain (missing parts from reference TRBV7-9 and TRBJ1-1): DTGVSQNPRHKITKRGQNVTFRCDPISEHNRLYWYRQTLGQGPEFLTYFQNEAQLEKSRLLSDRFSAERPKGSFSTLEIQRTEQGDSAMYLCASSPKIRDTEAFFGQGTRLTVV.

The chain uses TRBV9 and TRBJ1-6; 9 nucleotides match TRBD1. J lost 7 bases, V lost 3 bases, and 2 bases had no gene match. CDR1 SGDLS and CDR2 YYNGEE come from the germline V gene. This CDR3 has 14 residues. CDR3 in amino acids: CASSAGTGNSPLHF. CDR3 coding DNA: TGTGCCAGCAGCGCCGGGACAGGGAATTCACCCCTCCACTTT.

The chain couples TRBV29-1 to TRBJ1-2, with D perhaps TRBD1 (5 bases). The CDR3 sequence is 12 residues long. Germline V gives CDR1 SQVTM, CDR2 ANQGSEA. V was pared by 6 bases and J by 8 bases, with 16 bases between. CDR3: CSVPRRGKGYTF. The CDR3, as DNA: TGCAGCGTCCCCCGGAGGGGTAAGGGCTACACCTTC.

The chain's CDR3 is CASSQGLSYTDTQYF. The CDR3 DNA reads TGTGCCAGCAGCCAAGGTCTTAGTTACACAGATACGCAGTATTTT. The chain carries TRBV3-1 and TRBJ2-3; D unresolved. Trimming removed 1 base at V and 2 bases at J, with 10 bases between. Per germline, CDR1 LGHDT and CDR2 YNNKEL (reference sequence). This CDR3 is built from 15 residues.

This chain connects TRBV7-3 to TRBJ2-5; either TRBD1 or TRBD2 may supply D (5 bases each). Germline assignment: CDR1 SGHTA and CDR2 FQGTGA. With 6 bases removed from V and 5 bases from J, the gap between germline ends came to 25 bases. This CDR3 is 17 amino acids long. The CDR3 sequence: CASSPLGDPRRRETQYF. CDR3 sequence (DNA): TGTGCCAGCAGTCCTCTAGGGGACCCAAGGAGGCGGGAGACCCAGTACTTC.

The rearrangement uses TRBV18 and TRBJ2-1; TRBD2 matches at 10 bases. V gave up 3 bases and J gave up 9 bases; unmatched junction bases: 11. Germline-derived CDR1 and CDR2 are KGHSH and LQKENI. The CDR3 is 16 amino acids. The DNA of the CDR3 is TGTGCCAGCTCACCCCGGGGAAGCGGGGGGGCCGCTGAGCAGTTCTTC. Translated: CASSPRGSGGAAEQFF.

The chain combines TRBV20-1 with TRBJ2-7, with 11 nucleotides matching TRBD2. Trimming at V came to 0 bases and at J to 6 bases, leaving 4 bases not matched to a gene. The CDR3 extends over 14 amino acids. CDR1 is DFQATT and CDR2 is SNEGSKA in the germline V gene (reference sequence). The CDR3 coding sequence is TGCAGTGCTAGAGATTTAGCGGGGGGGTCCGAGCAGTACTTC. Its translation: CSARDLAGGSEQYF.

The chain couples TRBV2 to TRBJ2-7; D remains unclear. CDR3 length: 11 amino acids. V lost 2 bases, J lost 6 bases, and 5 bases lay in between. Germline values: CDR1 SNHLY, CDR2 FYNNEI. CDR3 nucleotides: TGTGCCAGCAGTGAACAAGTCGAGCAGTACTTC. It encodes CASSEQVEQYF.

CDR3 amino acids: CASSIWENGYTF. CDR3 nucleotides: TGTGCCAGTAGTATCTGGGAGAATGGCTACACCTTC. This chain links TRBV19 with TRBJ1-2; D not resolved. V lost 3 bases, J lost 6 bases, and 8 bases lay in between. The CDR3 totals 12 residues. CDR1 is LNHDA, CDR2 SQIVND, per germline (reference sequence).

This rearrangement joins TRBV29-1 to TRBJ1-2; 7 bases line up with TRBD1. Germline assignment: CDR1 SQVTM and CDR2 ANQGSEA. The V and J ends lost 5 bases and 4 bases, in that order; junction bases with no gene match: 10. The length of the CDR3 is 14 residues. The CDR3 coding sequence is TGCAGCGTTCGATTGGAGGGGGCCGGCTATGGCTACACCTTC. Translation gives CSVRLEGAGYGYTF.

The CDR3 loop is CASSSRLAGVSSDTQYF. Written as DNA, the CDR3 is TGTGCCAGCAGCTCAAGACTAGCGGGGGTATCTTCAGATACGCAGTATTTT. The chain carries TRBV7-8 and TRBJ2-3; 12 bases are a match to TRBD2. Germline loops: CDR1 SGHVS, CDR2 FQNEAQ. Unmatched junction bases numbered 9, after V lost 4 bases and J lost 4 bases. The CDR3 spans 17 residues.

The genes are TRBV6-5 and TRBJ2-5; tentative D call: TRBD2 (6 bases). V lost 6 bases to trimming and J lost 1 base, with 15 bases between them. Germline V gene data show CDR1 as MNHEY and CDR2 as SVGAGI. This CDR3 has 15 amino acids. DNA for the CDR3: TGTGCCAGCAGGCTCTACTCGGGGGTCCAAGAGACCCAGTACTTC. Translated: CASRLYSGVQETQYF.

The chain couples TRBV25-1 to TRBJ2-2, with D possibly TRBD1 on 6 matching bases. Trimming took off 5 bases at V and 5 bases at J, with 12 bases between the two ends. CDR3 length: 14 residues. Germline assignment: CDR1 MGHDK and CDR2 SYGVNS. The CDR3 sequence: CASSKQGGTGELFF. The CDR3 DNA is TGTGCCAGCAGTAAACAGGGCGGGACCGGGGAGCTGTTTTTT. Full variable domain (rest looked up from reference TRBV25-1 and TRBJ2-2): EADIYQTPRYLVIGTGKKITLECSQTMGHDKMYWYQQDPGMELHLIHYSYGVNSTEKGDLSSESTVSRIRTEHFPLTLESARPSHTSQYLCASSKQGGTGELFFGEGSRLTVL.

V usage is TRBV4-1 and J usage is TRBJ2-7; D is perhaps TRBD1 (6 bases). Germline CDR1 reads MGHRA; CDR2 reads YSYEKL. Trimming cost V 3 bases and J 1 base, with 10 bases left between them. This CDR3 contains 14 residues. The chain's CDR3 is CASSHTGQSYEQYF. DNA for the CDR3: TGCGCCAGCAGCCACACGGGACAATCCTACGAGCAGTACTTC.

The chain recombines TRBV12-3 or TRBV12-4 with TRBJ2-7, with D possibly being TRBD2 (5 bases). The length of the CDR3 is 13 residues. V shed 3 bases and J shed 5 bases, with 11 bases lying between them. The CDR3 DNA is TGTGCCAGCAGTTTCTTGAGGGAAGACGAGCAGTACTTC. This translates into CASSFLREDEQYF.

The CDR3, as DNA: TGTGCCAGCAGCCCCCCCGGCGGGGGGAAGCAGTTCTTC. Its protein product is CASSPPGGGKQFF. The rearrangement links TRBV7-6 to TRBJ2-1, with 8 positions matching TRBD2. This CDR3 region has 13 residues. Germline CDR1 and CDR2: SGHVS and FNYEAQ. Trimming took 5 bases from V and 11 from J; bases not matched to a gene: 8.